The 4 T cell receptor beta chains below come from one sample, sequenced in a study of CD8 T cells in Susac syndrome. Reverse transcription of 0.5 to 1 ug RNA was performed with random hexamers. TCRdb itself ran the immunoSEQ multiplex PCR reads through MiXCR, one entry per CDR3 protein. In the table there are approximately 110,000 distinct CDR3 sequences, roughly 93% of which are singletons. Material for sequencing was CD8+ T cells from PBMCs. These receptors all stem from a human donor with multiple sclerosis.

The chain is built from TRBV13 and TRBJ2-2; D gene unclear. The germline V gene encodes CDR1 PRHDT and CDR2 FYEKMQ (reference sequence). The CDR3 covers 13 residues. Trimming left V 6 bases short and J 6 bases short, with 11 bases between. The CDR3 region has the DNA TGTGCCAGCAGACTCGGACGAGCCGGGGAGCTGTTTTTT. Translation gives CASRLGRAGELFF.

The V call is TRBV5-6, the J call TRBJ1-2, with D hard to call. The CDR3 totals 14 residues. The V and J ends lost 0 bases and 2 bases respectively, with 8 bases between them. CDR1 and CDR2 from the germline V gene are SGHDT and YYEEEE. Here the CDR3 DNA reads TGTGCCAGCAGCTTGGGCGGGTTAAACTATGGCTACACCTTC. Translating gives CASSLGGLNYGYTF.

The CDR3: CASRDRGHNEQFF. In DNA form, the CDR3 reads TGTGCCAGCAGGGACAGGGGGCACAATGAGCAGTTCTTC. The chain is built from TRBV6-4 and TRBJ2-1, with TRBD1 matching over 11 bases. Germline trimming cut 6 bases from V and 5 bases from J; bases unmatched to any gene: 0. CDR3 length equals 13 residues. The germline V gene has CDR1 MRHNA and CDR2 SNTAGT.

The chain combines TRBV14 with TRBJ1-1; D uncertain. Germline lookup yields CDR1 SGHDN and CDR2 FVKESK. With 1 base removed from V and 10 bases from J, the gap between germline ends came to 13 bases. The CDR3 is 13 amino acids. In DNA, the CDR3 is TGTGCCAGCAGCCAAGGGGCGGTTACGGGAGCTTTCTTT. This sequence encodes CASSQGAVTGAFF.